The 8 T cell receptor beta chains in this list originate from one sample, sequenced in a study of shared clonotypes between healthy human individuals. Assay used: immunoSEQ multiplex PCR; TCRdb lists only in-frame clones, some missing. The repertoire holds about 2.4 million clones, approximately 94% seen once, with 0.36% in the top ten. The sample was naive CD4+ T cells from PBMCs. Noted subset: CD45RA+ positively selected. Receptor source: a man younger than 35 in good health. Some clones in this sample may be carry-over from other donors' samples.

The chain combines TRBV5-8 with TRBJ2-5; 7 nucleotides align to TRBD1. V shed 4 bases and J 7 bases; nucleotides not matched to a gene: 7. Germline V CDR1 and CDR2: SGHTS, YDEGEE. This CDR3 region has 13 residues. CDR3 protein: CASSRDRGTTQYF. CDR3 DNA: TGTGCCAGCAGCCGGGACAGAGGAACGACCCAGTACTTC.

V gene TRBV9 combines with J gene TRBJ2-1; D gene ambiguous. The germline V gene has CDR1 SGDLS and CDR2 YYNGEE. The CDR3 loop spans 12 amino acids. V lost 4 bases to trimming and J lost 9 bases, with 11 bases between them. CDR3 in DNA: TGTGCCAGCAGCCCTTCTTGGGGTGAGCAGTTCTTC. This translates into CASSPSWGEQFF. The full variable domain, with the rest looked up from reference TRBV9 and TRBJ2-1, is DSGVTQTPKHLITATGQRVTLRCSPRSGDLSVYWYQQSLDQGLQFLIQYYNGEERAKGNILERFSAQQFPDLHSELNLSSLELGDSALYFCASSPSWGEQFFGPGTRLTVL.

On this clone itself: This CDR3 is also generated by other DNA sequences in the sample. The V and J genes are TRBV5-1 and TRBJ2-5, with 14 bases identical to TRBD2. The CDR3 length is 16 residues. The V gene's germline CDR1 is SGHRS and CDR2 YFSETQ. V gave up 3 bases and J gave up 4 bases; unmatched junction bases: 5. The CDR3 is CASSWGLAGVGETQYF. CDR3 DNA: TGCGCCAGCAGCTGGGGACTAGCGGGAGTAGGAGAGACCCAGTACTTC.

The chain carries TRBV7-3 and TRBJ1-1; 7 bases fit TRBD1. Germline CDR1 is SGHTA and CDR2 is FQGTGA. The CDR3 sequence is 16 residues long. J was trimmed by 4 bases and V by 5 bases; bases with no gene match: 13. The DNA for the CDR3 is TGTGCCAGCAGCCCGTCACAGGGGTCTACTGCCACTGAAGCTTTCTTT. Protein sequence: CASSPSQGSTATEAFF.

The chain combines TRBV6-5 with TRBJ2-7; D tentatively reads TRBD1 or TRBD2 (5 bases each). Germline CDR1 and CDR2: MNHEY and SVGAGI. Trimming cost V 4 bases and J 4 bases, with 20 bases left between them. This CDR3 region has 16 residues. The CDR3 DNA reads as TGTGCCAGCAGTTCCCTAAACCGGGACCGCCCGTACGAGCAGTACTTC. This gives the protein CASSSLNRDRPYEQYF.

This chain links TRBV19 with TRBJ2-4; the D gene could be TRBD1 or TRBD2 (5 bases each). CDR1 is LNHDA and CDR2 is SQIVND in the germline V gene (reference sequence). Trimming took off 5 bases at V and 6 bases at J, with 17 bases between the two ends. CDR3 length: 15 residues. The CDR3 is CASSAGFTGLNIQYF. CDR3 DNA sequence: TGTGCCAGTAGTGCCGGTTTTACGGGGCTAAACATTCAGTACTTC.

V and J are TRBV5-1 and TRBJ1-3, with D unclear. Trimming removed 4 bases from V and 4 bases from J, with 18 bases in between. This CDR3 is 16 amino acids long. CDR1 and CDR2 (germline): SGHRS, YFSETQ. DNA of the CDR3: TGCGCCAGCAGCCCGACCTTACCAGCTCAAGGAAACACCATATATTTT. This gives the protein CASSPTLPAQGNTIYF.

The chain recombines TRBV19 with TRBJ1-4; D remains unclear. V dropped 1 base and J dropped 5 bases, with 17 bases sitting between them. The CDR3 has 17 amino acids. The V gene's germline CDR1 is LNHDA and CDR2 SQIVND (reference sequence). In nucleotides, the CDR3 is TGTGCCAGTAGTATAGGGATTAACCGCCCGACCAATGAAAAACTGTTTTTT. Protein: CASSIGINRPTNEKLFF.